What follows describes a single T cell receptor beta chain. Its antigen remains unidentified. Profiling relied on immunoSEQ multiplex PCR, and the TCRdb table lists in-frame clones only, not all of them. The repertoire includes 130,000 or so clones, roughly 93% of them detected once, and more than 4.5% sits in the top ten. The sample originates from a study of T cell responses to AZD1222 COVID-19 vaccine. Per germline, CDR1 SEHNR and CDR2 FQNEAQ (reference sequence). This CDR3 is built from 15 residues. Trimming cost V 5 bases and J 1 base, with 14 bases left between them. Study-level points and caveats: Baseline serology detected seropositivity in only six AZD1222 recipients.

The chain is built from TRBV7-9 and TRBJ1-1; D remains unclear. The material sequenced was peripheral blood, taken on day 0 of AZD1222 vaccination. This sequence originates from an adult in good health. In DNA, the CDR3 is TGTGCCAGCAGCCCGCACGCCGACACGAACACTGAAGCTTTCTTT. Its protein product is CASSPHADTNTEAFF.